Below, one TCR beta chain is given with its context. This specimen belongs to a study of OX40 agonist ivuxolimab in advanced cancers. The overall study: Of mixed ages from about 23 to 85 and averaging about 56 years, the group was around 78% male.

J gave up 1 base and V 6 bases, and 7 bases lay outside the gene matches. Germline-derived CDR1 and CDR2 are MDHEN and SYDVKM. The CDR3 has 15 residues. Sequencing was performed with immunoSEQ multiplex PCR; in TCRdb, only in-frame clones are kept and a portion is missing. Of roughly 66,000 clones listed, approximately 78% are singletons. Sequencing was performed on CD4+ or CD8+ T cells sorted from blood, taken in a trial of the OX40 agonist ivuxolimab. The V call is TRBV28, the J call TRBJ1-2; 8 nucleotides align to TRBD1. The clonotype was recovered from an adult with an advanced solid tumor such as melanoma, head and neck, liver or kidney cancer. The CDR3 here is CASSNPGGYNYGYTF. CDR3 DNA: TGTGCCAGCAGCAACCCAGGGGGCTATAACTATGGCTACACCTTC.